The 18 T cell receptor beta chains listed next were all sequenced from one sample in a study of lymphopenia after photon versus proton radiotherapy. Clones were read by immunoSEQ multiplex PCR, and TCRdb kept only the in-frame ones, dropping some. This table has 89,000 or so clones, over 70% appearing once. This specimen consisted of peripheral blood, obtained from a patient treated with proton-based radiotherapy. Receptor source: a man aged 60 to 75 with pancreatic cancer.

The genes are TRBV6-1 and TRBJ1-2; 10 bases fit TRBD1. Germline V CDR1 and CDR2: MNHNS, SASEGT. This CDR3 has 15 residues. J gave up 0 bases and V 6 bases, and 4 bases lay outside the gene matches. CDR3 loop: CASRTGGNPNYGYTF. The CDR3 bases are TGTGCCAGCAGGACAGGGGGCAACCCTAACTATGGCTACACCTTC.

The chain joins TRBV4-3 to TRBJ2-1; D uncertain. The V gene's germline CDR1 is LGHNA and CDR2 YSLEER. This CDR3 has 14 residues. The V end lost 0 bases, the J end lost 5 bases, and 8 bases lay between the germline ends. The CDR3 is CASSQEAGHNEQFF. CDR3 nucleotide sequence: TGCGCCAGCAGCCAAGAGGCAGGACACAATGAGCAGTTCTTC.

For this clone: The junction shows a germline mismatch at one end, possibly a read error. Other DNA sequences in this specimen translate into the identical CDR3. V gene TRBV19 combines with J gene TRBJ1-5; D is possibly TRBD1 (5 bases). CDR3 size: 16 residues. CDR1 LNHDA and CDR2 SQIVND come from the germline V gene (reference sequence). CDR3 amino acids: CASSSDSLSGHQPQHF. CDR3 bases: TGTGCTAGTAGTAGCGACAGTCTCTCGGGGCATCAGCCCCAGCATTTT. The complete variable domain, with remaining parts taken from reference TRBV19 and TRBJ1-5, reads DGGITQSPKYLFRKEGQNVTLSCEQNLNHDAMYWYRQDPGQGLRLIYYSQIVNDFQKGDIAEGYSVSREKKESFPLTVTSAQKNPTAFYLCASSSDSLSGHQPQHFGDGTRLSIL.

The chain couples TRBV5-1 to TRBJ2-7; TRBD2 might be the D (6 bases). Germline V gene lookup returns CDR1 SGHRS and CDR2 YFSETQ. The CDR3 is 15 residues long. The ends were cut back, 0 bases at V and 0 bases at J, with 10 bases in the middle. CDR3 sequence (DNA): TGCGCCAGCAGCTTGGCTGGGGGGAACTCCTACGAGCAGTACTTC. Amino acid sequence: CASSLAGGNSYEQYF.

The rearrangement links TRBV5-1 to TRBJ2-7; D is ambiguous. CDR3 length: 11 residues. Trimming pared 3 bases from V and 3 bases from J, leaving 4 bases between. In germline, CDR1 is SGHRS, CDR2 YFSETQ. The CDR3 is CASSSFYEQYF. Written as DNA, the CDR3 is TGCGCCAGCAGCTCGTTCTACGAGCAGTACTTC. Full variable domain (rest looked up from reference TRBV5-1 and TRBJ2-7): KAGVTQTPRYLIKTRGQQVTLSCSPISGHRSVSWYQQTPGQGLQFLFEYFSETQRNKGNFPGRFSGRQFSNSRSEMNVSTLELGDSALYLCASSSFYEQYFGPGTRLTVT.

This clone was recorded a few times. The chain links TRBV28 to TRBJ1-1, with D hard to call. CDR3 length equals 16 residues. The germline CDR1 and CDR2 sequences are MDHEN and SYDVKM. The V and J ends lost 4 bases and 1 base respectively, with 16 bases between them. The CDR3 nucleotides are TGTGCCAGCAGTTCCTCGACCGGAGTTCGGAACACTGAAGCTTTCTTT. Amino acids: CASSSSTGVRNTEAFF.

The chain carries TRBV11-2 and TRBJ2-4, with TRBD2 matching over 9 bases. V trimming: 6 bases; J trimming: 0 bases; junction bases outside the gene matches: 12. CDR1 and CDR2 (germline): SGHAT, FQNNGV. This CDR3 is built from 18 residues. CDR3: CASRHPWASGVAKNIQYF. The CDR3 region has the DNA TGTGCCAGCAGACACCCCTGGGCTAGCGGGGTAGCCAAAAACATTCAGTACTTC.

The chain recombines TRBV7-2 with TRBJ2-2; D unclear. CDR3 length: 12 residues. V gave up 1 base and J gave up 6 bases, with 3 bases separating them. Germline V lookup: CDR1 SGHTA, CDR2 FQGNSA. The CDR3 loop is CASSLEAGELFF. The CDR3 DNA reads as TGTGCCAGCAGCTTAGAGGCCGGGGAGCTGTTTTTT.

V and J are TRBV9 and TRBJ1-1; TRBD1 might be the D (5 bases). V lost 4 bases to trimming and J lost 2 bases, with 15 bases between them. The CDR3 runs to 15 residues. CDR1 and CDR2 (germline): SGDLS, YYNGEE. CDR3 in amino acids: CASSKGSLGNTEAFF. The CDR3, as DNA: TGTGCCAGCAGCAAGGGGAGTTTGGGCAACACTGAAGCTTTCTTT.

This chain links TRBV7-2 with TRBJ2-4; D might be TRBD2 (5 bases). The V and J ends lost 3 bases and 7 bases respectively, with 13 bases between them. This CDR3 has 14 amino acids. CDR1 is SGHTA and CDR2 is FQGNSA in the germline V gene. This CDR3 is CASSFHSGMNIQYF. The CDR3 DNA reads TGTGCCAGCAGCTTTCACTCGGGGATGAACATTCAGTACTTC.

The J gene is TRBJ2-7, the V gene TRBV7-9; the match to TRBD1 covers 7 bases. Germline lookup yields CDR1 SEHNR and CDR2 FQNEAQ (reference sequence). There are 13 residues in the CDR3. The junction had 4 bases not matched to a gene; V was cut back by 5 bases and J by 3 bases. CDR3 in DNA: TGTGCCAGCAGCGGTCGGGACAGCTACGAGCAGTACTTC. It is translated as CASSGRDSYEQYF.

The chain carries TRBV4-1 and TRBJ1-1, with TRBD1 as a possible D gene (6 bases). The CDR3 is 18 residues long. Trimming shortened V by 0 bases and J by 1 base, and 18 bases separated the two germline ends. Looked up from germline, CDR1 is MGHRA and CDR2 is YSYEKL. The chain's CDR3 is CASSQDLQGSVANTEAFF. CDR3 coding DNA: TGCGCCAGCAGCCAAGATTTGCAGGGGTCGGTGGCGAACACTGAAGCTTTCTTT.

This clone was detected a few times. The genes are TRBV5-4 and TRBJ1-2; no definite D call. V lost 4 bases and J lost 3, with 10 bases in between. Germline V CDR1 and CDR2: SGHNT, YYREEE (reference sequence). The CDR3 is 13 residues long. CDR3: CASSPARHYGYTF. CDR3 DNA sequence: TGTGCCAGCAGCCCCGCCAGGCACTATGGCTACACCTTC.

The J gene is TRBJ2-3, the V gene TRBV6-6; 7 bases align to TRBD2. The CDR3 covers 15 residues. Losses at the gene ends were 2 bases for V and 4 bases for J; bases not matched to a gene: 6. Germline loops: CDR1 MNHNY, CDR2 SVGAGI (reference sequence). CDR3 protein: CASSYSGMVADTQYF. CDR3 nucleotides: TGTGCCAGCAGTTACAGCGGGATGGTAGCAGATACGCAGTATTTT.

This clone has more than one count but fewer than ten. The CDR3 here is CASSITSRRENNEQFF. CDR3 nucleotides: TGTGCCAGCAGTATCACTTCGAGACGGGAGAACAATGAGCAGTTCTTC. V usage is TRBV6-6 and J usage is TRBJ2-1; D possibly corresponds to TRBD2 (6 bases). CDR1 is MNHNY and CDR2 is SVGAGI in the germline V gene (reference sequence). The CDR3 extends over 16 amino acids. Trimming stripped 5 bases from V and 5 bases from J, with 19 bases between.

This rearrangement joins TRBV7-3 to TRBJ2-7, with no clear D. Germline values: CDR1 SGHTA, CDR2 FQGTGA. This CDR3 spans 14 amino acids. Trimming cost V 1 base and J 6 bases, with 13 bases left between them. The CDR3 DNA follows: TGTGCCAGCAGCTTAAATCATCTCGTCGGCGAGCAGTACTTC. It encodes CASSLNHLVGEQYF.

This rearrangement joins TRBV19 to TRBJ1-1; D not certain. CDR1 is LNHDA and CDR2 is SQIVND in the germline V gene (reference sequence). V lost 5 bases and J lost 1, with 17 bases in between. The CDR3 loop spans 16 amino acids. The CDR3 nucleotides are TGTGCCAGTAGTTCAAAGCAACTGGGTGGGAACACTGAAGCTTTCTTT. Residues: CASSSKQLGGNTEAFF.

The rearrangement joins TRBV19 to TRBJ1-5; D may be TRBD1 (5 bases). V was trimmed by 5 bases and J by 3 bases, leaving 14 bases between them. Germline V CDR1 and CDR2: LNHDA, SQIVND (reference sequence). The CDR3 covers 15 residues. In nucleotides, the CDR3 is TGTGCCAGTAGTCCGATAAGACAGTTCAATCAGCCCCAGCATTTT. It codes for CASSPIRQFNQPQHF.